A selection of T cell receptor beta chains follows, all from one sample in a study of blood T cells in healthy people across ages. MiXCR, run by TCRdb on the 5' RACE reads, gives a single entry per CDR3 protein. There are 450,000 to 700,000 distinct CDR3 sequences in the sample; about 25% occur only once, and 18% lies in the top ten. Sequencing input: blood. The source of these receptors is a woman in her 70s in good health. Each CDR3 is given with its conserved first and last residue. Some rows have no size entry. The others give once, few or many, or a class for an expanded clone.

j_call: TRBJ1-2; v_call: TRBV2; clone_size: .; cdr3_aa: CASSEVAGYGYTF
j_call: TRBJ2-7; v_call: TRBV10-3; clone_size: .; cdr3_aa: CAIRGLLDSSYEQYF
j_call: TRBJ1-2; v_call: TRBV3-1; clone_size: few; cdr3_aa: CASSQALSGGYTF
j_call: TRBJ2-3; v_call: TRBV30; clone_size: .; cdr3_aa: CAWRIAGGADTQYF
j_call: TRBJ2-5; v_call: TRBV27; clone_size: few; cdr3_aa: CASKQDLYQETQYF
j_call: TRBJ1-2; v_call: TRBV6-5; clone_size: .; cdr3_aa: CASSYSGRGGNYGYTF
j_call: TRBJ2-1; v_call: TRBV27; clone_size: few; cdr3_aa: CASSASTGGNEQFF
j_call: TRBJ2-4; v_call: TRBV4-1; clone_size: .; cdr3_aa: CASSQDLRGGGNIQYF
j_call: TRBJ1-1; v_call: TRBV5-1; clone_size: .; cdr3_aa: CASSLDGRTEAFF
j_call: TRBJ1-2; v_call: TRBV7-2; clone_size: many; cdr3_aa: CASSFSGESGYTF
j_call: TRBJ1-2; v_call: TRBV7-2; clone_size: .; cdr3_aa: CASSQRRGHYGYTF
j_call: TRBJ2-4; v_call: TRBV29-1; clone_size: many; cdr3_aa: CSVSSLGTGNIQYF
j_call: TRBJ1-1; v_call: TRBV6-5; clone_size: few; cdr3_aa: CASSYQGPGVSEAFF
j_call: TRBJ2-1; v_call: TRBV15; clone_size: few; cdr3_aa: CATSRDPDSFNEQFF
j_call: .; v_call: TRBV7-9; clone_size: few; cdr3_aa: CASSWTGLGEQFF
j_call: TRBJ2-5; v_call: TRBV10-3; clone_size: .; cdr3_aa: CAISESGSQETQYF
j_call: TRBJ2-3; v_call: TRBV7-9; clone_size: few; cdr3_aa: CASSLGAGGPTDTQYF
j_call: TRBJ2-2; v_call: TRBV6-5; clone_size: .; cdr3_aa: CASSLLSPFSPNTGELFF
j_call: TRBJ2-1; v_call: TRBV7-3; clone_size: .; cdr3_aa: CASSPQSSRGDNEQFF
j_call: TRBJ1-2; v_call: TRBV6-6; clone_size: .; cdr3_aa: CASSRGQDPGYGYTF
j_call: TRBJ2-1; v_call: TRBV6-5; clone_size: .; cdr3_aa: CASSYSRSPISYNEQFF
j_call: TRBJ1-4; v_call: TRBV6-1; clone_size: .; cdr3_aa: CASRRERTNEKLFF
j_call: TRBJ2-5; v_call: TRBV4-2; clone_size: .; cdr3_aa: CASSQKGAAGGGQETQYF
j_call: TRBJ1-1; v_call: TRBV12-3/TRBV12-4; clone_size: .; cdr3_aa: CASSPGSQTEAFF
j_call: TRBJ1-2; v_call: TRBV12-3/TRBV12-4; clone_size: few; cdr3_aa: CASSIGSGSYTF
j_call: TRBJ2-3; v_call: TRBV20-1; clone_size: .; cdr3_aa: CSASAPSYTDTQYF
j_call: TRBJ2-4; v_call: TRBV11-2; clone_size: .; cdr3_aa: CASSFKVAGETLLAKNIQYF
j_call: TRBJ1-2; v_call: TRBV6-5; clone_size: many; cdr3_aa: CASSYQGALGYTF
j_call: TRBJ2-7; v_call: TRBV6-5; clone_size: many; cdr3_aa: CASSYSRASGGYEQYF
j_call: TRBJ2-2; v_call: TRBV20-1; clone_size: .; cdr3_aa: CSARDLSSGLTGELFF
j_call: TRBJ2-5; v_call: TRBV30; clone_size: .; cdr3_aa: CAWSDPAETQYF
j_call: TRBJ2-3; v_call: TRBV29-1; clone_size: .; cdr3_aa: CSVEGGARVTDTQYF
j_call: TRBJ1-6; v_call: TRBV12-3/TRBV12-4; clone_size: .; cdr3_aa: CASSVQGNSPLHF
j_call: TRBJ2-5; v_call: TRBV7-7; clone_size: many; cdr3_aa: CASSSGQGAETQYF
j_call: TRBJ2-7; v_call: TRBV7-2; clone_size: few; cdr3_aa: CASSLGLARYEQYF
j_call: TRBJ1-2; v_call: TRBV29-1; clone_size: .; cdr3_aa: CSVHRGGLGYTF
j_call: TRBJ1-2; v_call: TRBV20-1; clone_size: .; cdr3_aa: CSARTRNRGSSYTF
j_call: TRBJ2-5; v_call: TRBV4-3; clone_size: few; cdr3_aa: CASSQERGAGVTRYF
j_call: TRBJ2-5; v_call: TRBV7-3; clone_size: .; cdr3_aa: CASSYGTGNQETQYF
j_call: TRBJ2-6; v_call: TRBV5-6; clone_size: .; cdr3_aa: CASSFGLISGANVLTF
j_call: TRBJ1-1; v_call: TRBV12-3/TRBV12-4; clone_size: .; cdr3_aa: CASNSPGETMNTEAFF
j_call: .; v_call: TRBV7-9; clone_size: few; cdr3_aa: CASSYAGTTDTQHF
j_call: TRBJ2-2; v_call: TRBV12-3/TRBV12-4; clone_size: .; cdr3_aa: CASSPLQGATGELFF
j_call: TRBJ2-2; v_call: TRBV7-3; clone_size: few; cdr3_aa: CASSLSGAVGELFF
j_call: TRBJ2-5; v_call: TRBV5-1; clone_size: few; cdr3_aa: CASSLQQDIQETQYF
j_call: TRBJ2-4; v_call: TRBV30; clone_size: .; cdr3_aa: CAWSVNSGGAQNIQYF
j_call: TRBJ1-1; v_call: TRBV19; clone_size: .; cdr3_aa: CASSIQRNTEAFF
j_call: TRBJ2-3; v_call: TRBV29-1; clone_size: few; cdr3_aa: CSVAPTGTSTDTQYF
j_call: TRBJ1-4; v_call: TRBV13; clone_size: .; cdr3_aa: CASSPGGKVTNEKLFF
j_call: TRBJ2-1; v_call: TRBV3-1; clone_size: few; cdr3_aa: CASSQSAGGGNEQFF
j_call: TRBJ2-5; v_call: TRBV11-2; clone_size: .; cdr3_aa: CASSLDNLQETQYF
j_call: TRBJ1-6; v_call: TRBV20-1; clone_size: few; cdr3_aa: CSARGNGSPLHF
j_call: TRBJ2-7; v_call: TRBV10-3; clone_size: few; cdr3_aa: CAIRGTGILYEQYF
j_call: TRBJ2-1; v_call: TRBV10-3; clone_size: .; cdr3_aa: CAISAGTSINEQFF
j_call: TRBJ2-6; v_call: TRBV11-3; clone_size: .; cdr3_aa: CASSSMGSGANVLTF